A single sample gave rise to the 11 T cell receptor beta chains below, sequenced in a study of T cell repertoires in cytomegalovirus infection (dated by TCRdb to between 2018 and 2020). In the paper's terms, the treatment or condition label means: in vitro stimulation with specific CMV peptide epitopes to enrich CMV-specific T cells. TCRdb lists the instrument as Illumina HiSeq 1500. TCRdb applied fastp at Q25 and MiXCR to the public reads, then kept only in-frame beta chains. Each entry merges the rows of one CDR3 protein and shows their most common DNA and genes. Present in this sample are hundreds of thousands of distinct CDR3 sequences, more than 25% of which were seen just once. The ten largest clones capture roughly 13% of the sample. No cognate antigen is known for these TCRs. The source was cultured CD8+ T cells from PBMCs, collected from culture after CMV antigen stimulation. These receptors came from a human donor in good health (CMV status not recorded). Some clones in this sample may be carry-over from other donors' samples.

This clonotype was counted a few times. This chain links TRBV6-6 with TRBJ2-1; D is undetermined. V was clipped by 7 bases and J by 0 bases, with 16 bases between them. Germline CDR1 reads MNHNY; CDR2 reads SVGAGI (reference sequence). The CDR3 has 16 amino acids. CDR3 in amino acids: CASTLTRMSSYNEQFF. The CDR3, as DNA: TGTGCCAGCACCCTCACTCGGATGAGCTCCTACAATGAGCAGTTCTTC.

The sample holds a few counts of this clonotype. The chain joins TRBV6-1 to TRBJ2-2, with TRBD1 matching 10 bases. CDR1 MNHNS and CDR2 SASEGT come from the germline V gene. Trimming took 5 bases from V and 5 from J; bases not matched to a gene: 8. The CDR3 extends over 16 amino acids. The CDR3 loop reads CASSWGDRGGTGELFF. CDR3 DNA: TGTGCCAGCAGTTGGGGGGACAGGGGAGGAACCGGGGAGCTGTTTTTT.

The rearrangement uses TRBV5-4 and TRBJ2-3, with 7 nucleotides matching TRBD2. V shed 4 bases, J shed 2 bases, and the junction held 10 bases outside the gene matches. This CDR3 comprises 16 residues. CDR1 is SGHNT and CDR2 is YYREEE in the germline V gene (reference sequence). CDR3 coding DNA: TGTGCCAGCAGCCCCTCGGCGGGGGAAAACACAGATACGCAGTATTTT. It is translated as CASSPSAGENTDTQYF.

This clonotype was picked up a small number of times. The chain uses TRBV19 and TRBJ2-1; no reliable D call. Looked up from germline, CDR1 is LNHDA and CDR2 is SQIVND (reference sequence). The CDR3 has 14 residues. The germline V and J ends were trimmed by 1 base and 3 bases, with 7 bases remaining between them. CDR3 sequence reads: CASSIVGSYNEQFF. DNA of the CDR3: TGTGCCAGTAGTATAGTGGGCAGCTACAATGAGCAGTTCTTC.

This clonotype has a single count. V is TRBV27 and J is TRBJ1-1, with 9 bases fitting TRBD1. V lost 4 bases to trimming and J lost 7 bases; unmatched junction nucleotides: 4. Germline-derived CDR1 and CDR2 are MNHEY and SMNVEV (reference sequence). The CDR3 contains 13 residues. The DNA of the CDR3 is TGTGCCAGCAGTTGGGACAGGGAAGATGAAGCTTTCTTT. Translating it yields CASSWDREDEAFF.

This clonotype was seen many times. The chain couples TRBV2 to TRBJ1-3; no reliable D call. V lost 2 bases to trimming and J lost 2 bases, with 13 bases between them. CDR3 size: 16 residues. Germline values: CDR1 SNHLY, CDR2 FYNNEI. DNA for the CDR3: TGTGCCAGCAGTGAAAGGAGGTTGGGGACTGGAAACACCATATATTTT. Encoded protein: CASSERRLGTGNTIYF.

This clonotype was observed at least ten times. J is TRBJ2-6 and V is TRBV7-8; no clear D gene. V gave up 5 bases and J gave up 0 bases, with 14 bases separating them. CDR3 length: 17 amino acids. The V gene's germline CDR1 is SGHVS and CDR2 FQNEAQ. CDR3 residues: CASSPTVGFSGANVLTF. The CDR3 DNA follows: TGTGCCAGCAGCCCCACGGTGGGGTTCTCTGGGGCCAACGTCCTGACTTTC.

The V gene is TRBV11-2, the J gene TRBJ2-2, with D maybe TRBD1 (5 bases). The V gene lost 11 bases and the J gene lost 5 bases, with 12 bases spanning the gap. Per the germline V gene, CDR1 is SGHAT and CDR2 is FQNNGV. This CDR3 contains 12 residues. The CDR3 DNA is TGTGCCGTAAAGCAGGGTACCGGGGAGCTGTTTTTT. It translates to CAVKQGTGELFF.

The V and J genes are TRBV14 and TRBJ1-6; 9 bases are shared with TRBD1. The length of the CDR3 is 16 residues. Germline CDR1 is SGHDN and CDR2 is FVKESK. V gave up 4 bases and J gave up 4 bases; unmatched junction bases: 5. The CDR3 nucleotides are TGTGCCAGCAGCCGGACAGGGGTCGTTTATAATTCACCCCTCCACTTT. Translated, it gives CASSRTGVVYNSPLHF. The variable domain in full, with the rest retrieved from reference TRBV14 and TRBJ1-6, is EAGVTQFPSHSVIEKGQTVTLRCDPISGHDNLYWYRRVMGKEIKFLLHFVKESKQDESGMPNNRFLAERTGGTYSTLKVQPAELEDSGVYFCASSRTGVVYNSPLHFGNGTRLTVT.

The V and J genes are TRBV15 and TRBJ1-1, with a weak D call TRBD1 (5 bases). The V gene's germline CDR1 is LNHNV and CDR2 YYDKDF (reference sequence). The CDR3 is made up of 17 amino acids. V was clipped by 3 bases and J by 0 bases, with 17 bases between them. The CDR3 coding sequence is TGTGCCACCAGCAGTCCTGAAAGGGGTCCGATGAACACTGAAGCTTTCTTT. Translating it yields CATSSPERGPMNTEAFF.

V usage is TRBV28 and J usage is TRBJ2-5; TRBD2 matches 9 bases. V shed 6 bases and J 4 bases; nucleotides not matched to a gene: 9. This CDR3 contains 15 residues. Per germline, CDR1 MDHEN and CDR2 SYDVKM. CDR3 in DNA: TGTGCCAGCAGCCGTAGCGGGGGCAGCCGAGAGACCCAGTACTTC. The encoded protein is CASSRSGGSRETQYF.